Below, 2 T cell receptor beta chains from the same sample are listed, as sequenced in a study of T cells expressing NK-cell markers. With the 5' RACE reads reprocessed, TCRdb shows one record per CDR3 protein and no DNA. In all, the sample yields around 15,000 distinct CDR3 sequences. Sequenced sample: blood T cells: a sorted CD56 or NKG2C T cell subset, CD4+ or CD8+ T cells, or bulk PBMC T cells (not recorded which). Receptors originate from a man aged 18-69 years in good health.

This chain links TRBV12-3 or TRBV12-4 with TRBJ1-1; no DNA is available, so the TRBD1 call from TCRdb remains unchecked. The CDR3 is 14 residues long. The CDR3 loop reads CASSFGQLGTEAFF.

V gene TRBV2 combines with J gene TRBJ2-1. CDR1 and CDR2 (germline): SNHLY, FYNNEI. The length of the CDR3 is 14 residues. The CDR3 spells CASSEELSSNEQFF.